The sequence of this T cell receptor (beta chain) was determined in a study of blood T cell repertoires in COVID-19. Only a few counts were recorded for this clone. Donors were grouped by their self-reported clinical history. The CDR3 totals 15 residues. Trimming took 1 base from V and 4 from J, leaving 14 bases between them. Germline CDR1 is SGHRS and CDR2 is YFSETQ. Original methodology: Amplified reference gene primers provided the basis for estimating nucleated cell counts. The repertoire was sequenced with immunoSEQ multiplex PCR; TCRdb's copy has only in-frame clones and lacks some. The DNA was the basis for D and trimming; V, J and clone size are from that table. The top ten hold roughly 4.5% of the sample, which has some 330,000 clones, approximately 84% seen once.

J is TRBJ1-2 and V is TRBV5-1; the D is unclear. The TCR sequence derives from a man aged 25 to 40 who had recovered from COVID-19. Sequenced input: PBMCs or T cells enriched from blood (not recorded which). CDR3 residues: CASSLFLSGSYGYTF. CDR3 in DNA: TGCGCCAGCAGCTTGTTTTTATCGGGGAGCTATGGCTACACCTTC. Combining the CDR3 with reference TRBV5-1 and TRBJ1-2 gives the whole variable domain KAGVTQTPRYLIKTRGQQVTLSCSPISGHRSVSWYQQTPGQGLQFLFEYFSETQRNKGNFPGRFSGRQFSNSRSEMNVSTLELGDSALYLCASSLFLSGSYGYTFGSGTRLTVV.